Below, 10 T cell receptor beta chains from the same sample are listed, as sequenced in a study of T-cell reconstitution after alpha-beta-depleted transplantation in children. The TCRbeta library incorporated unique molecular identifiers. TCRdb passed the PCR reads through MiXCR, listing each CDR3 protein once. The profile shows fewer than 550,000 distinct CDR3 sequences, roughly 16% of them singletons. Sample: PBMCs, mostly from graft donor cells, taken 360 days after TCRalphabeta/CD19-depleted stem cell transplant. The receptors derive from a boy in the first two years of life who had a stem cell transplant for Wiskott-Aldrich syndrome, so the T cells may come from the graft donor.

This clonotype has just a few counts. The rearrangement links TRBV29-1 to TRBJ2-7, with D possibly matching TRBD2 (6 bases). V was clipped by 7 bases and J by 3 bases, with 13 bases between them. The germline V gene has CDR1 SQVTM and CDR2 ANQGSEA. The CDR3 runs 12 residues. The CDR3 DNA sequence: TGCAGCGCCAGCGCGGGATTCTACGAGCAGTACTTC. Amino acid sequence: CSASAGFYEQYF.

The CDR3 protein is CASSTGQSNTEAFF. The CDR3, as DNA: TGTGCCAGTAGCACGGGACAGTCGAACACTGAAGCTTTCTTT. This rearrangement joins TRBV19 to TRBJ1-1; 7 bases are a match to TRBD1. Germline CDR1 and CDR2: LNHDA and SQIVND (reference sequence). Trimming took 6 bases from V and 1 from J; bases not matched to a gene: 5. This CDR3 spans 14 amino acids.

V is TRBV14 and J is TRBJ2-2; D remains unclear. This CDR3 region has 13 residues. The V end was cut by 2 bases, the J end by 8 bases, with 9 bases between. Germline loops: CDR1 SGHDN, CDR2 FVKESK. The CDR3 DNA reads as TGTGCCAGCAGCCAAATGCCCAGTGGGGAGCTGTTTTTT. It is translated as CASSQMPSGELFF.

This clonotype was detected only a few times. This rearrangement joins TRBV11-2 to TRBJ2-5; 10 bases line up with TRBD2. After removal of 0 bases from V and 2 bases from J, the junction contained 6 bases not matched to a gene. The CDR3 consists of 17 residues. The V gene's germline CDR1 is SGHAT and CDR2 FQNNGV. The CDR3 is CASSLDRASGGQETQYF. DNA of the CDR3: TGTGCCAGCAGCTTAGATCGGGCTAGCGGGGGTCAAGAGACCCAGTACTTC. The whole variable domain, filled in from reference TRBV11-2 and TRBJ2-5, reads EAGVAQSPRYKIIEKRQSVAFWCNPISGHATLYWYQQILGQGPKLLIQFQNNGVVDDSQLPKDRFSAERLKGVDSTLKIQPAKLEDSAVYLCASSLDRASGGQETQYFGPGTRLLVL.

The chain has TRBV19 and TRBJ2-1; 14 bases agree with TRBD2. Germline V lookup: CDR1 LNHDA, CDR2 SQIVND (reference sequence). The junction had 11 bases not matched to a gene; V was cut back by 3 bases and J by 10 bases. The CDR3 is made up of 17 amino acids. Here the CDR3 reads CASSMGTSGRRTREQFF. The CDR3 DNA sequence: TGTGCCAGTAGTATGGGGACTAGCGGGAGAAGGACAAGGGAGCAGTTCTTC. The full variable domain, its missing parts supplied by reference TRBV19 and TRBJ2-1, is DGGITQSPKYLFRKEGQNVTLSCEQNLNHDAMYWYRQDPGQGLRLIYYSQIVNDFQKGDIAEGYSVSREKKESFPLTVTSAQKNPTAFYLCASSMGTSGRRTREQFFGPGTRLTVL.

The rearrangement joins TRBV29-1 to TRBJ2-5, with TRBD1 as a possible D gene (6 bases). The CDR3 has 13 residues. From germline, CDR1 is SQVTM and CDR2 ANQGSEA. The V gene lost 6 bases and the J gene lost 2 bases, with 13 bases spanning the gap. The CDR3 DNA reads as TGCAGCGTCTTCCCAGGACAGCAAGAGACCCAGTACTTC. It encodes CSVFPGQQETQYF.

This clonotype was seen a few times. This chain connects TRBV7-9 to TRBJ2-7; 7 bases align to TRBD2. Germline CDR1 reads SEHNR; CDR2 reads FQNEAQ (reference sequence). V was pared by 3 bases and J by 3 bases, with 8 bases of the junction left unmatched. The CDR3 is 15 residues long. For the CDR3, the DNA is TGTGCCAGCAGCTTGGCCAGGGAGGGGTTCTACGAGCAGTACTTC. Translated, it gives CASSLAREGFYEQYF.

The V gene is TRBV7-9, the J gene TRBJ2-1, with TRBD2 as a possible D gene (6 bases). Germline assignment: CDR1 SEHNR and CDR2 FQNEAQ (reference sequence). The CDR3 spans 14 residues. Trimming took 5 bases from V and 7 from J, leaving 15 bases between them. The CDR3, as DNA: TGTGCCAGCAGCCCCCGGGGGAAGACGAATGAGCAGTTCTTC. This gives the protein CASSPRGKTNEQFF.

The genes are TRBV25-1 and TRBJ1-5; unclear D gene. Germline CDR1 reads MGHDK; CDR2 reads SYGVNS. CDR3 length equals 14 residues. The germline V and J ends were trimmed by 4 bases and 7 bases, with 14 bases remaining between them. DNA of the CDR3: TGTGCCAGCAGTGCCACTGGGCCGTCCCAGCCCCAGCATTTT. Protein product: CASSATGPSQPQHF.

The chain has TRBV24-1 and TRBJ2-2; 8 bases agree with TRBD2. The germline V gene encodes CDR1 KGHDR and CDR2 SFDVKD. V was clipped by 1 base and J by 6 bases; unmatched bases: 6. CDR3 length equals 16 residues. CDR3 loop: CATSDFPGGQAGELFF. CDR3 sequence (DNA): TGTGCCACCAGTGATTTTCCGGGAGGGCAGGCCGGGGAGCTGTTTTTT.